This T cell receptor beta chain comes out of a study of CD8 T cells in Susac syndrome. An input of about 0.5 to 1 ug of RNA was subjected to reverse transcription using random hexamers. MiXCR, run by TCRdb on the immunoSEQ multiplex PCR reads, gives a single entry per CDR3 protein. The sample has around 80,000 distinct CDR3 sequences, around 94% seen once; the top ten hold about 0.5%. The length of the CDR3 is 14 residues. V was shortened by 5 bases and J by 4 bases, with 13 bases between the two germline ends. Germline lookup yields CDR1 MNHEY and CDR2 SVGEGT. The TCR sequence derives from a human donor with Susac syndrome. The sequenced sample consisted of CD8+ T cells from PBMCs. V and J are TRBV6-2 or TRBV6-3 and TRBJ2-3; weak D call: TRBD1 (5 bases). This CDR3 is CASSLRGMADTQYF. The DNA of the CDR3 is TGTGCCAGCAGTCTAAGGGGTATGGCAGATACGCAGTATTTT.